These 14 T cell receptor beta chains share one sample of origin, sequenced in a study of cytomegalovirus exposure and HLA in healthy donors. PCR employed 60 Vbeta and 13 Jbeta primers. Here immunoSEQ multiplex PCR was the method, and the copy in TCRdb shows in-frame clones only, minus some. The sample carries tens of thousands of clones, roughly four fifths recorded once. What was sequenced was PBMCs. Receptors were obtained from a man between 45 and 60 years old in good health and CMV-seronegative.

This sequence joins TRBV7-2 and TRBJ1-1; 7 bases match TRBD1. J gave up 1 base and V 5 bases, and 7 bases lay outside the gene matches. This CDR3 region has 15 residues. The germline CDR1 and CDR2 sequences are SGHTA and FQGNSA. In DNA, the CDR3 is TGTGCCAGCAGCCCTACGGGACAGAAGAACACTGAAGCTTTCTTT. Amino acid sequence: CASSPTGQKNTEAFF.

The chain carries TRBV6-4 and TRBJ1-1, with D hard to call. The CDR3 extends over 15 amino acids. V lost 6 bases and J 6 bases, leaving 20 bases between the germline ends. Germline assignment: CDR1 MRHNA and CDR2 SNTAGT. CDR3 amino acids: CASSSRGSVVSEAFF. CDR3 bases: TGTGCCAGCAGCTCCCGAGGGTCTGTGGTCTCTGAAGCTTTCTTT.

The V gene is TRBV6-1, the J gene TRBJ1-4, with 7 bases matching TRBD1. CDR3 length equals 15 residues. The germline gives CDR1 MNHNS, CDR2 SASEGT. With 2 bases clipped from V and 2 bases from J, the junction kept 2 bases outside the gene matches. The CDR3 nucleotides read TGTGCCAGCAGTGAAAACAGGGGTACTAATGAAAAACTGTTTTTT. Encoded protein: CASSENRGTNEKLFF.

The chain combines TRBV5-1 with TRBJ1-5; D gene unclear. Germline V gene data show CDR1 as SGHRS and CDR2 as YFSETQ. The CDR3 runs 14 residues. Trimming took off 3 bases at V and 0 bases at J, with 7 bases between the two ends. The CDR3 sequence: CASSSGDSNQPQHF. CDR3 DNA sequence: TGCGCCAGCAGCTCCGGGGATAGCAATCAGCCCCAGCATTTT.

This chain uses TRBV15 with TRBJ1-1, with 8 bases that match TRBD1. The length of the CDR3 is 16 residues. V was clipped by 7 bases and J by 7 bases; unmatched bases: 17. Germline V gene lookup returns CDR1 LNHNV and CDR2 YYDKDF (reference sequence). The CDR3 DNA reads as TGTGCCACCAAACAGGGGGGGCCTCTTATAGGCGGTGAAGCTTTCTTT. It specifies CATKQGGPLIGGEAFF.

The chain links TRBV2 to TRBJ1-2; D gene unclear. V lost 8 bases to trimming and J lost 0 bases, with 16 bases between them. The CDR3 loop spans 15 amino acids. Germline values: CDR1 SNHLY, CDR2 FYNNEI. The CDR3 region has the DNA TGTGCCAGCGGCACGCAGGTTTTAGCTAACTATGGCTACACCTTC. This translates into CASGTQVLANYGYTF. Supplemented by reference TRBV2 and TRBJ1-2, the full variable domain reads EPEVTQTPSHQVTQMGQEVILRCVPISNHLYFYWYRQILGQKVEFLVSFYNNEISEKSEIFDDQFSVERPDGSNFTLKIRSTKLEDSAMYFCASGTQVLANYGYTFGSGTRLTVV.

The chain carries TRBV5-1 and TRBJ2-3; 7 nucleotides match TRBD2. V dropped 4 bases and J dropped 2; count of bases not matched to a gene: 7. Germline assignment: CDR1 SGHRS and CDR2 YFSETQ. The CDR3 is 15 amino acids. In DNA, the CDR3 is TGCGCCAGCAGCCAAACGGGACTAACCACAGATACGCAGTATTTT. Translated: CASSQTGLTTDTQYF.

This clone was counted only a few times. This chain joins TRBV19 and TRBJ1-6, with TRBD1 identical over 9 bases. The V segment lost 5 bases and the J segment 9 bases; nucleotides outside the gene matches: 5. CDR3 length: 14 amino acids. Germline CDR1 reads LNHDA; CDR2 reads SQIVND (reference sequence). The CDR3 here is CASSVGQGSSPLHF. The CDR3 DNA follows: TGTGCCAGTAGTGTCGGACAGGGGAGTTCACCCCTCCACTTT.

The rearrangement links TRBV30 to TRBJ2-2; a weak D match, TRBD2 (6 bases). The CDR3 spans 14 residues. Per germline, CDR1 GTSNPN and CDR2 SVGIG (reference sequence). The V gene lost 5 bases and the J gene lost 4 bases, with 14 bases spanning the gap. CDR3 sequence: CAWRAGPRTGELFF. The CDR3 nucleotides are TGTGCCTGGCGAGCGGGCCCGCGCACCGGGGAGCTGTTTTTT.

This clone was detected once. The chain is built from TRBV5-1 and TRBJ1-2; 12 bases agree with TRBD1. There are 21 residues in the CDR3. Trimming took 3 bases from V and 4 from J; bases not matched to a gene: 22. CDR1 and CDR2 (germline): SGHRS, YFSETQ. The DNA of the CDR3 is TGCGCCAGCAGCTCACTGGTACAGGGACAGGGGGCTATCCCGCCTTCCTATGGCTACACCTTC. Translated: CASSSLVQGQGAIPPSYGYTF.

V usage is TRBV13 and J usage is TRBJ2-7; possibly TRBD1 for D (6 bases). Between the trimmed V and J ends, which lost 5 bases and 2 bases, there was a span of 10 bases. CDR3 length equals 13 residues. CDR1 PRHDT and CDR2 FYEKMQ come from the germline V gene (reference sequence). The CDR3: CASSLRDTYEQYF. The CDR3 DNA reads as TGTGCCAGCAGCCTCCGGGACACCTACGAGCAGTACTTC.

The chain combines TRBV5-1 with TRBJ2-6; D might be TRBD2 (5 bases). Trimming took off 2 bases at V and 4 bases at J, with 13 bases between the two ends. The germline V gene encodes CDR1 SGHRS and CDR2 YFSETQ. There are 16 residues in the CDR3. In DNA, the CDR3 is TGCGCCAGCAGCTTAGAGGCGCGGGCAGGGGCCAACGTCCTGACTTTC. This sequence encodes CASSLEARAGANVLTF.

CDR3 amino acids: CAWPDRRGLAGGPLKVTQYF. Here the CDR3 DNA reads TGTGCCTGGCCCGATCGACGGGGACTAGCGGGAGGGCCGCTTAAGGTGACCCAGTACTTC. V gene TRBV30 combines with J gene TRBJ2-5; 16 bases align to TRBD2. Germline V lookup: CDR1 GTSNPN, CDR2 SVGIG (reference sequence). With 5 bases clipped from V and 7 bases from J, the junction kept 22 bases outside the gene matches. The CDR3 is 20 amino acids.

This clone came up a few times. The chain recombines TRBV5-6 with TRBJ1-4; 7 bases align to TRBD1. With 1 base clipped from V and 7 bases from J, the junction kept 4 bases outside the gene matches. The V gene's germline CDR1 is SGHDT and CDR2 YYEEEE. This CDR3 is built from 14 residues. The CDR3 sequence is CASSLLRGAEKLFF. Written as DNA, the CDR3 is TGTGCCAGCAGCTTGCTCAGGGGGGCTGAAAAACTGTTTTTT.